This T cell receptor (beta chain) comes out of a study of shared clonotypes between healthy human individuals. The donor population consisted of healthy HIV-negative adults with no recent acute infections or vaccinations. Each PCR replicate run on unsorted PBMC took in 300 to 350 ng DNA, tens of thousands of T cell genomes. The method was immunoSEQ multiplex PCR; TCRdb's version includes in-frame clones alone and lacks a portion of them. In the table there are about 510,000 clones, about three quarters of which are singletons. This CDR3 has 14 amino acids. Germline V lookup: CDR1 MDHEN, CDR2 SYDVKM. The trim removed 7 bases at V and 0 bases at J, leaving 6 bases unmatched.

The chain recombines TRBV28 with TRBJ2-7; 7 bases line up with TRBD1. The TCR comes from a woman aged 40 to 55 in good health. Some clones in this sample may be carry-over from other donors' samples. Sample: PBMCs. The CDR3 here is CASTLGGNSYEQYF. The DNA of the CDR3 is TGTGCCAGCACCCTAGGGGGCAACTCCTACGAGCAGTACTTC.